These 8 T cell receptor beta chains were sequenced from one sample in a study of T cells after yellow fever vaccination. From the 5' RACE reads, TCRdb called clonotypes with MiXCR, one entry per CDR3 protein. The sample has about 310,000 distinct CDR3 sequences; 3% to 4.5% are singletons. The material was PBMCs, obtained on the day of the yellow fever booster vaccination. The receptor set was obtained from a man aged 18 to 30 who received the YFV17D yellow fever vaccine.

This clonotype was seen many times. This chain connects TRBV5-4 to TRBJ2-5; D is undetermined. The CDR3 sequence is 13 residues long. The germline V gene encodes CDR1 SGHNT and CDR2 YYREEE (reference sequence). Deletions cut 4 bases from V and 2 bases from J, with 9 bases between. CDR3 amino acids: CASSVDRQETQYF. The CDR3 DNA reads TGTGCCAGCAGCGTGGACCGGCAAGAGACCCAGTACTTC.

This clonotype was detected ten times or more. The chain carries TRBV2 and TRBJ2-3, with TRBD2 identical over 7 bases. The ends lost 6 bases at V and 7 bases at J; junction bases unmatched: 10. This CDR3 comprises 14 residues. CDR1 is SNHLY, CDR2 FYNNEI, per germline. The CDR3 is CASRPSGPLNTQYF. As DNA, the CDR3 is TGTGCCAGCAGACCTAGCGGCCCCTTAAATACGCAGTATTTT.

This clonotype has only a few counts. The gene calls are TRBV7-2 and TRBJ1-2; D is possibly TRBD1 (5 bases). Germline CDR1 SGHTA, CDR2 FQGNSA. Between the trimmed V and J ends, which lost 5 bases and 4 bases, there was a span of 14 bases. CDR3 length equals 14 residues. The CDR3 region is CASSLNSGGYGYTF. For the CDR3, the DNA is TGTGCCAGCAGCCTAAACTCGGGGGGCTATGGCTACACCTTC.

A few counts support this clonotype. The CDR3 coding sequence is TGCGCCAGCAGCCCTCAGGTCCTCACAGATACGCAGTATTTT. Translating gives CASSPQVLTDTQYF. The chain links TRBV5-1 to TRBJ2-3, with unresolved D. The CDR3 is made up of 14 amino acids. The V end lost 4 bases, the J end lost 2 bases, and 11 bases lay between the germline ends. From germline, CDR1 is SGHRS and CDR2 YFSETQ. Full variable domain (outside the CDR3, taken from reference TRBV5-1 and TRBJ2-3): KAGVTQTPRYLIKTRGQQVTLSCSPISGHRSVSWYQQTPGQGLQFLFEYFSETQRNKGNFPGRFSGRQFSNSRSEMNVSTLELGDSALYLCASSPQVLTDTQYFGPGTRLTVL.

The chain has TRBV20-1 and TRBJ2-7; TRBD1 is a possible D gene (6 bases). Trimming left V 5 bases short and J 6 bases short, with 14 bases between. The CDR3 length is 12 residues. Germline lookup yields CDR1 DFQATT and CDR2 SNEGSKA (reference sequence). CDR3 protein: CSARIRGGEQYV. The CDR3 DNA reads TGCAGTGCTCGTATCAGGGGTGGCGAGCAGTACGTC.

This clonotype was seen repeatedly, ten times or more. V gene TRBV19 combines with J gene TRBJ1-1; 8 nucleotides agree with TRBD1. The CDR3 contains 13 residues. Germline CDR1 reads LNHDA; CDR2 reads SQIVND (reference sequence). V was clipped by 1 base and J by 9 bases; unmatched bases: 4. The CDR3: CASSIAGQGKAFF. The DNA for the CDR3 is TGTGCCAGTAGTATAGCCGGACAGGGAAAAGCTTTCTTT.

The chain employs TRBV6-5 and TRBJ1-2; D gene ambiguous. The CDR3 contains 14 residues. V lost 7 bases to trimming and J lost 6 bases, with 18 bases between them. In germline, CDR1 is MNHEY, CDR2 SVGAGI. The CDR3 sequence: CASTERVGLDGYTF. The CDR3 DNA follows: TGTGCCAGCACCGAGAGGGTGGGTCTTGATGGCTACACCTTC.

The V gene is TRBV6-5, the J gene TRBJ1-2, with D perhaps TRBD1 (5 bases). The germline V gene encodes CDR1 MNHEY and CDR2 SVGAGI. There are 15 residues in the CDR3. Trimming took 2 bases from V and 3 from J, leaving 13 bases between them. The CDR3 region is CASSYAGLSDYGYTF. Written as DNA, the CDR3 is TGTGCCAGCAGTTACGCGGGGCTATCGGACTATGGCTACACCTTC.